The subject of this entry is one T cell receptor beta chain. The antigen remains unidentified. These data come from a study of vaccination and CD4 T cells after COVID-19. The study sequenced cultured CD4+ T cell DNA using the Oncomine TCR Beta short-read assay. A single record per CDR3 protein comes from TCRdb applying MiXCR to the PCR reads. Here the sample spans about 11,000 distinct CDR3 sequences, approximately 50% being singletons. Documented treatment: roughly 11-day PBMC culture with coronavirus spike peptide pools or control peptides (ViraFEST assay). The clonotype originates from a human donor who had recovered from COVID-19. The sequencing input was CD4+ T cells from blood, cultured in vitro.

CDR3 loop: CASSLASPDTYQETQYF. CDR3 nucleotide sequence: TGTGCCAGCAGTTTAGCGTCCCCGGACACGTACCAAGAGACCCAGTACTTC. The chain is built from TRBV27 and TRBJ2-5, with a tentative D call TRBD1 (5 bases). CDR1 is MNHEY, CDR2 SMNVEV, per germline (reference sequence). CDR3 length: 17 amino acids. The V and J ends lost 2 bases and 0 bases respectively, with 16 bases between them.